Presented here are 13 T cell receptor beta chains from one specimen sequenced in a study of blood T cell repertoires in COVID-19. The data were produced by immunoSEQ multiplex PCR, yet TCRdb's version contains in-frame clones alone and is incomplete. Counted here are some 220,000 clones, approximately 83% occurring once; the ten biggest clones make up 1.3%. Sample: PBMCs or T cells enriched from blood (not recorded which). Receptors originate from a woman aged 35 to 49 with acute COVID-19.

The chain is built from TRBV3-1 (or the pseudogene TRBV3-2) and TRBJ2-7, with 13 bases lining up with TRBD2. V trimming: 1 base; J trimming: 5 bases; junction bases outside the gene matches: 11. The CDR3 runs to 18 residues. CDR1 is LGHDT, CDR2 YNNKEL, per germline (reference sequence). For the CDR3, the DNA is TGTGCCAGCAGCCAAGGCGGACTAGCGGGGGCCGCTACCCACGAGCAGTACTTC. It is translated as CASSQGGLAGAATHEQYF.

The chain employs TRBV5-4 and TRBJ1-2; D is unresolved. CDR1 is SGHNT and CDR2 is YYREEE in the germline V gene (reference sequence). The CDR3 is 13 amino acids. Trimming pared 3 bases from V and 7 bases from J, leaving 13 bases between. CDR3 in DNA: TGTGCCAGCAGCTCCTTTTCAGCGGCTGGCTACACCTTC. Protein product: CASSSFSAAGYTF.

V is TRBV30 and J is TRBJ1-5; D remains ambiguous. V gave up 1 base and J gave up 3 bases, with 13 bases separating them. Germline CDR1 and CDR2: GTSNPN and SVGIG (reference sequence). The CDR3 sequence is 15 residues long. The CDR3 region has the DNA TGTGCCTGGAGTGCCGGTGCGGGATCCAATCAGCCCCAGCATTTT. Translation gives CAWSAGAGSNQPQHF. Complete variable domain (other parts from reference TRBV30 and TRBJ1-5): SQTIHQWPATLVQPVGSPLSLECTVEGTSNPNLYWYRQAAGRGLQLLFYSVGIGQISSEVPQNLSASRPQDRQFILSSKKLLLSDSGFYLCAWSAGAGSNQPQHFGDGTRLSIL.

This rearrangement joins TRBV10-1 to TRBJ2-2; D remains ambiguous. Germline V gene data show CDR1 as WNHNN and CDR2 as SYGVQD (reference sequence). This CDR3 has 14 amino acids. V was clipped by 6 bases and J by 2 bases, with 10 bases between them. CDR3 nucleotide sequence: TGCGCCAGCAGAAGACACTCAAACACCGGGGAGCTGTTTTTT. It yields the protein CASRRHSNTGELFF.

V gene TRBV5-1 combines with J gene TRBJ1-1; D gene ambiguous. Germline V lookup: CDR1 SGHRS, CDR2 YFSETQ. Trimming took off 4 bases at V and 0 bases at J, with 13 bases between the two ends. This CDR3 has 15 residues. CDR3 DNA sequence: TGCGCCAGCAGCCTCCTGGAGGTTATGAACACTGAAGCTTTCTTT. Encoded protein: CASSLLEVMNTEAFF.

In its sample, this clone was seen a few times. The rearrangement uses TRBV7-9 and TRBJ2-7; D is ambiguous. Germline-derived CDR1 and CDR2 are SEHNR and FQNEAQ (reference sequence). This CDR3 region has 13 residues. V was cut by 2 bases and J by 1 base, with 6 bases left in between. CDR3 DNA: TGTGCCAGCAGCTTATACGGTTCCTACGAGCAGTACTTC. As protein: CASSLYGSYEQYF.

The chain uses TRBV6-5 and TRBJ2-3, with D possibly TRBD1 on 5 matching bases. CDR1 and CDR2 from the germline V gene are MNHEY and SVGAGI. CDR3 length equals 14 residues. The V end lost 6 bases, the J end lost 8 bases, and 18 bases lay between the germline ends. CDR3 amino acids: CASSRLGDRGTQYF. The CDR3 DNA reads as TGTGCCAGCAGCCGGCTCGGCGATAGGGGTACGCAGTATTTT.

J is TRBJ1-2 and V is TRBV29-1; 8 bases fit TRBD1. Germline CDR1 is SQVTM and CDR2 is ANQGSEA. V trimming: 6 bases; J trimming: 1 base; junction bases outside the gene matches: 1. The CDR3 spans 12 residues. In nucleotides, the CDR3 is TGCAGCGTCGGACAGGGTAACTATGGCTACACCTTC. Residues: CSVGQGNYGYTF.

About this clone itself: Other DNA sequences in this sample translate to the same CDR3. The chain has TRBV28 and TRBJ1-4; D perhaps matches TRBD1 (5 bases). This CDR3 comprises 14 residues. CDR1 and CDR2 (germline): MDHEN, SYDVKM. V was shortened by 7 bases and J by 5 bases, with 14 bases between the two germline ends. The CDR3 DNA reads as TGTGCCAGCATCCGCGGGGGATCCAATGAAAAACTGTTTTTT. Translation: CASIRGGSNEKLFF. Full variable domain (missing parts from reference TRBV28 and TRBJ1-4): DVKVTQSSRYLVKRTGEKVFLECVQDMDHENMFWYRQDPGLGLRLIYFSYDVKMKEKGDIPEGYSVSREKKERFSLILESASTNQTSMYLCASIRGGSNEKLFFGSGTQLSVL.

V gene TRBV19 combines with J gene TRBJ1-1; D uncertain. CDR1 is LNHDA, CDR2 SQIVND, per germline (reference sequence). The CDR3 spans 14 residues. Trimming stripped 4 bases from V and 5 bases from J, with 14 bases between. CDR3 protein: CASSKAAGVTEAFF. The CDR3 DNA follows: TGTGCCAGTAGTAAGGCAGCGGGAGTTACTGAAGCTTTCTTT.

V and J are TRBV19 and TRBJ2-3, with D unclear. The germline CDR1 and CDR2 sequences are LNHDA and SQIVND (reference sequence). V was shortened by 0 bases and J by 2 bases, with 9 bases between the two germline ends. The CDR3 runs to 15 residues. DNA of the CDR3: TGTGCCAGTAGTATAGACGTTTCTCCCACAGATACGCAGTATTTT. It translates to CASSIDVSPTDTQYF.

This clone has only a few counts. This chain links TRBV5-5 with TRBJ2-7; no clear D gene. Germline CDR1 and CDR2: SGHKS and YYEKEE (reference sequence). The V end lost 4 bases, the J end lost 3 bases, and 14 bases lay between the germline ends. The CDR3 has 14 residues. The CDR3 sequence: CASSPVGVRYEQYF. In nucleotides, the CDR3 is TGTGCCAGCAGCCCCGTTGGAGTCCGCTACGAGCAGTACTTC.

V and J are TRBV24-1 and TRBJ2-5; D may be TRBD2 (6 bases). The germline V gene has CDR1 KGHDR and CDR2 SFDVKD. V dropped 7 bases and J dropped 6 bases, with 20 bases sitting between them. The CDR3 runs to 15 residues. The CDR3 DNA is TGTGCCACCAGCCACCCCGGGCAGGGAGGCCAGACCCAGTACTTC. Residues: CATSHPGQGGQTQYF.